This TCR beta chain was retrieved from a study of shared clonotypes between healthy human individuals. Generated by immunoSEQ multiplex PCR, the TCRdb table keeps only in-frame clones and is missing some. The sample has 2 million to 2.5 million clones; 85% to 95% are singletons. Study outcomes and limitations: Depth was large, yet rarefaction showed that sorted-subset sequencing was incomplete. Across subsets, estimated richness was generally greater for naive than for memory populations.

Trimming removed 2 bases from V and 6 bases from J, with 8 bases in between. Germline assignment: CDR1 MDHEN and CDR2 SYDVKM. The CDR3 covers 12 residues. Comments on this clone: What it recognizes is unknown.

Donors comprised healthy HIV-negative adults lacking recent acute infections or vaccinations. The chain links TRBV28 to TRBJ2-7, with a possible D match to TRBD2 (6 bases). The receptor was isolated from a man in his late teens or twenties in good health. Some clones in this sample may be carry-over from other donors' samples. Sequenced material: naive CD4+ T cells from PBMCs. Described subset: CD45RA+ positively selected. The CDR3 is CASSLLAFEQYF. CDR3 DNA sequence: TGTGCCAGCAGTTTACTAGCGTTCGAGCAGTACTTC.